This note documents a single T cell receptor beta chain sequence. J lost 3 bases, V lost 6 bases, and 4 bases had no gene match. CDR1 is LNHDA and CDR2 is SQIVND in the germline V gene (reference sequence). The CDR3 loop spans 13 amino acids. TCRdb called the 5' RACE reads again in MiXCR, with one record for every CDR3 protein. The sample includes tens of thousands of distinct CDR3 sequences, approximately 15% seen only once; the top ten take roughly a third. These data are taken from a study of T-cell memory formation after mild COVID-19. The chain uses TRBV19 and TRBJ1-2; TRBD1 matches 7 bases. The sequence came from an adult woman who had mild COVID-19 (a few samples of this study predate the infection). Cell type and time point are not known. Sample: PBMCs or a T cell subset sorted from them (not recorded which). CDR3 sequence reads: CASRRDSDYGYTF. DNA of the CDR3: TGTGCCAGTAGAAGGGACAGTGACTATGGCTACACCTTC.